What follows describes a single T cell receptor beta chain. Its target is not known. In germline, CDR1 is LNHDA, CDR2 SQIVND (reference sequence). The CDR3 has 17 residues. V was pared by 3 bases and J by 5 bases, with 14 bases of the junction left unmatched. When the RNA was reverse transcribed, random hexamers were used with an input of roughly 0.5 to 1 ug. A multiplex approach, immunoSEQ multiplex PCR, amplified TCR beta CDR3 across 54 Vbeta and 13 Jbeta. TCRdb re-called the immunoSEQ multiplex PCR reads with MiXCR, one entry per CDR3 protein. The profile shows some 300,000 distinct CDR3 sequences, 75% to 90% of them singletons. This specimen belongs to a study of CD8 T cells in Susac syndrome. Study-wide results and caveats: Regarding the TCR sequencing and HLA analysis, the study admitted that a relatively small number of individuals were involved.

The clonotype originates from a human donor with multiple sclerosis. The sample taken for sequencing was CD8+ T cells from PBMCs. V and J are TRBV19 and TRBJ2-5; TRBD1 agrees at 8 bases. DNA for the CDR3: TGTGCCAGTAGTATGGGGGCCGGACAGGGATACGAGGAGACCCAGTACTTC. This gives the protein CASSMGAGQGYEETQYF.